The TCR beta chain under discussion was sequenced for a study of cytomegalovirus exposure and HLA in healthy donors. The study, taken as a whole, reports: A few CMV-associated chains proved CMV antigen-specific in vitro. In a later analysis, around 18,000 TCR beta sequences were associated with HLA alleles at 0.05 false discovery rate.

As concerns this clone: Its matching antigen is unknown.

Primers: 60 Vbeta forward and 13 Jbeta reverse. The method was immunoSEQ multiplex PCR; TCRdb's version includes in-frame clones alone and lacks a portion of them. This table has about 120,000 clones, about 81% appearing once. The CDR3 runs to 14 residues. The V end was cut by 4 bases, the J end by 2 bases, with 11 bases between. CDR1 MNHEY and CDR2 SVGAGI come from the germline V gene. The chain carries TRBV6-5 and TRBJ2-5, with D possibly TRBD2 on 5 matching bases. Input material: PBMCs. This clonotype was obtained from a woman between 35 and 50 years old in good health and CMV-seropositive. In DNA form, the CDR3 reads TGTGCCAGCAGTTCCACCGGGATGCAAGAGACCCAGTACTTC. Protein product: CASSSTGMQETQYF.